Listed below are T cell receptor beta chains from one sample, sequenced in a study of CD8+CD57+ T cells in acquired aplastic anemia. TCRdb re-called the reads with MiXCR, one entry per CDR3 protein. The sample gives some 92,000 distinct CDR3 sequences, about 66% of which show up once; 65% is in the top ten. The sequenced sample consisted of sorted CD4+, CD8+, or CD8+CD57+ T cells (not recorded which) from PBMCs. The receptor set was obtained from a human donor with aplastic anemia. The CDR3 runs from the conserved cysteine through the conserved F or W. A D gene is named only where the DNA matches it firmly. Size values are once, few and many counts, or a class for expanded clones, and some rows have none.

clone_size j_call v_call d_call cdr3_aa cdr3_nt
. TRBJ1-2 TRBV29-1 . CSVVFGSYYGYTF TGCAGCGTTGTTTTCGGGAGCTACTATGGCTACACCTTC
. TRBJ2-7 TRBV7-9 TRBD1 CASRRQGNEQYF TGTGCCAGCAGACGACAGGGTAACGAGCAGTACTTC
. TRBJ2-7 TRBV7-2 . CASSTSRTAYEQYF TGTGCCAGCAGCACTAGTCGGACCGCCTACGAGCAGTACTTC
. TRBJ1-5 TRBV7-6 . CASSSRGDQPQHF TGTGCCAGCAGCTCCCGAGGAGACCAGCCCCAGCATTTT
. TRBJ2-1 TRBV2 . CASSGQRVYEQFF TGTGCCAGCAGTGGGCAAAGAGTCTACGAGCAGTTCTTC
. TRBJ1-4 TRBV15 . CATSRDGQENEKLFF TGTGCCACCAGCAGAGATGGGCAGGAAAATGAAAAACTGTTTTTT
. TRBJ2-3 TRBV4-1 TRBD2 CASSQGTSGYTDTQYF TGCGCCAGCAGCCAAGGGACTAGCGGCTACACAGATACGCAGTATTTT
. TRBJ1-2 TRBV10-3 . CAISVGVTRDGYTF TGTGCCATCAGTGTGGGGGTAACGAGGGATGGCTACACCTTC
. TRBJ2-7 TRBV12-3/TRBV12-4 TRBD2 CASSLGGLRNEQYF TGTGCCAGCAGTTTGGGAGGGCTTCGGAACGAGCAGTACTTC
. TRBJ2-3 TRBV29-1 . CSVEGGQSTDTQYF TGCAGCGTTGAGGGCGGGCAGTCCACAGATACGCAGTATTTT
few TRBJ2-5 TRBV11-2 TRBD1 CASSSDRVGEETQYF TGTGCCAGCAGCTCGGACAGGGTAGGAGAAGAGACCCAGTACTTC
. TRBJ2-3 TRBV7-2 . CASSLASGWQVSTDTQYF TGTGCCAGCAGCTTAGCCAGTGGTTGGCAGGTTAGCACAGATACGCAGTATTTT
. TRBJ2-7 TRBV11-1 . CASSLATKNYEQYF TGTGCCAGCAGCTTAGCGACAAAAAACTACGAGCAGTACTTC
. TRBJ1-5 TRBV24-1 TRBD1 CATSAGGRGQPQHF TGTGCCACCAGTGCAGGCGGCAGGGGGCAGCCCCAGCATTTT
. TRBJ2-3 TRBV12-3/TRBV12-4 TRBD2 CASRVSGIIADTQYF TGTGCCAGCAGAGTTAGCGGGATTATCGCAGATACGCAGTATTTT
. TRBJ2-3 TRBV11-1 TRBD1 CASSLGRTGGTDTQYF TGTGCCAGCAGCCTCGGAAGGACAGGCGGCACAGATACGCAGTATTTT
few TRBJ2-1 TRBV10-3 . CAISKGGAYNEQFF TGTGCCATCAGTAAAGGAGGGGCCTACAATGAGCAGTTCTTC
once TRBJ1-3 TRBV20-1 . CSADKGNTIYF TGCAGTGCCGATAAGGGAAACACCATATATTTT
. TRBJ2-3 TRBV2 . CASSRLATTDTQYF TGTGCCAGCAGTAGATTAGCGACTACAGATACGCAGTATTTT
. TRBJ2-7 TRBV6-4 . CASRLLPHSSYEQYF TGTGCCAGCAGACTTCTTCCGCATAGCTCCTACGAGCAGTACTTC
. TRBJ2-5 TRBV11-2 . CASSLRGDQETQYF TGTGCCAGCAGCTTAAGAGGGGACCAAGAGACCCAGTACTTC
. TRBJ1-4 TRBV5-1 . CASSLIVGSNEKLFF TGCGCCAGCAGCTTGATCGTCGGGTCTAATGAAAAACTGTTTTTT
. TRBJ2-3 TRBV29-1 . CSGARGTDTQYF TGCAGCGGGGCGCGGGGCACAGATACGCAGTATTTT
. TRBJ2-2 TRBV29-1 . CSVVDRMNTGELFF TGCAGCGTAGTTGACAGGATGAACACCGGGGAGCTGTTTTTT
. TRBJ2-1 TRBV20-1 . CSARRGGEQFF TGCAGTGCTAGACGGGGCGGTGAGCAGTTCTTC
once TRBJ1-3 TRBV20-1 . CSAYNQALGNTIYF TGCAGTGCTTATAACCAGGCCCTCGGAAACACCATATATTTT
. TRBJ2-7 TRBV11-2 TRBD2 CASSLWREPSYEQYF TGTGCCAGCAGCTTGTGGCGGGAGCCCTCCTACGAGCAGTACTTC
. TRBJ2-7 TRBV7-9 . CATSNRQSYEQYF TGTGCCACCTCTAACCGACAATCCTACGAGCAGTACTTC
. TRBJ1-2 TRBV19 . CASIFPGEEHHGYTF TGTGCCAGTATATTTCCGGGGGAAGAGCACCACGGCTACACCTTC
. TRBJ2-7 TRBV19 TRBD1 CASGPVGQGPYEQYF TGTGCCAGTGGCCCCGTGGGACAGGGACCCTACGAGCAGTACTTC
. TRBJ2-5 TRBV19 TRBD1 CGSSGTGQETQYF TGTGGCAGTAGTGGGACAGGCCAAGAGACCCAGTACTTC
. TRBJ1-2 TRBV15 . CATSGRPNYGYTF TGTGCCACCAGCGGAAGACCTAACTATGGCTACACCTTC
. TRBJ2-7 TRBV19 . CASSIVEGLQTVIF TGTGCCAGTAGTATTGTCGAGGGGCTCCAAACGGTCATCTTC
many TRBJ1-4 TRBV7-9 . CASSLGLVEKLFF TGTGCCAGCAGCTTGGGTCTGGTTGAAAAACTGTTTTTT
. TRBJ2-1 TRBV24-1 . CATSDLQQGTGNEQFF TGTGCCACCAGTGATTTGCAGCAGGGGACGGGCAATGAGCAGTTCTTC
. TRBJ1-1 TRBV20-1 . CSARKGGTEAFF TGCAGTGCACGAAAGGGGGGGACTGAAGCTTTCTTT
. TRBJ1-5 TRBV20-1 TRBD1 CSARVAGGTYRNQPQHF TGCAGTGCTAGGGTTGCAGGGGGGACATATCGCAATCAGCCCCAGCATTTT
. TRBJ2-7 TRBV20-1 TRBD1 CSARVGQGLYEQYF TGCAGTGCTAGAGTCGGACAGGGCCTCTACGAGCAGTACTTC
. TRBJ2-1 TRBV7-6 TRBD2 CASSLSGTSGGNEQFF TGTGCCAGCAGCTTATCAGGGACTAGCGGGGGCAATGAGCAGTTCTTC
few TRBJ1-1 TRBV10-3 TRBD1 CAINPTGSNTEAFF TGTGCCATCAATCCGACAGGGAGCAACACTGAAGCTTTCTTT
few TRBJ1-2 TRBV10-3 . CAIGRGSGYTF TGTGCCATCGGCAGGGGTAGTGGCTACACCTTC
few TRBJ1-1 TRBV20-1 TRBD1 CSASRTGMNTEAFF TGCAGTGCTAGTCGGACAGGGATGAACACTGAAGCTTTCTTT